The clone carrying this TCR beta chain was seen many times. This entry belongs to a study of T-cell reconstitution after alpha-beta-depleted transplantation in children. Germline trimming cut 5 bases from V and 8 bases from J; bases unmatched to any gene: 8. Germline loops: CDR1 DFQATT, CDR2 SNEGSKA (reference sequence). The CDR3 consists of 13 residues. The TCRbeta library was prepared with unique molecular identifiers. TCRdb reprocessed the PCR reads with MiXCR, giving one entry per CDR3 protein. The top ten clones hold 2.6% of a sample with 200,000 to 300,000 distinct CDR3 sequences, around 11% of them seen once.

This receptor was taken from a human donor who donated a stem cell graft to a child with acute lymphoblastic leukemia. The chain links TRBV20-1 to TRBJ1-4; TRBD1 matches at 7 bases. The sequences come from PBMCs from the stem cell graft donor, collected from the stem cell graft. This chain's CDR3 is CSAGDSGKEKLFF. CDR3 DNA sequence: TGCAGTGCTGGGGACAGTGGTAAAGAAAAACTGTTTTTT.